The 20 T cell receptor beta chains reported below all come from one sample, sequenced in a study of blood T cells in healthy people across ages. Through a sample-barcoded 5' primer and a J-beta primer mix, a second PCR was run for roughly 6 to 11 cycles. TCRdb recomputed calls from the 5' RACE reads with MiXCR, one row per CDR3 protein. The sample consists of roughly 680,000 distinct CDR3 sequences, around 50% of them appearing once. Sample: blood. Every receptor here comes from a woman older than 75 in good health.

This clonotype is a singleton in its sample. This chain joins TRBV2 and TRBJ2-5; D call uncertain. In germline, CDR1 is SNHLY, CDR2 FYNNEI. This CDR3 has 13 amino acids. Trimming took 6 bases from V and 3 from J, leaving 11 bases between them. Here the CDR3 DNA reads TGTGCCAGCAGACAAAGCTCGAAAGAGACCCAGTACTTC. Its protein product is CASRQSSKETQYF. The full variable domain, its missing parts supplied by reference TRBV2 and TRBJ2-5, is EPEVTQTPSHQVTQMGQEVILRCVPISNHLYFYWYRQILGQKVEFLVSFYNNEISEKSEIFDDQFSVERPDGSNFTLKIRSTKLEDSAMYFCASRQSSKETQYFGPGTRLLVL.

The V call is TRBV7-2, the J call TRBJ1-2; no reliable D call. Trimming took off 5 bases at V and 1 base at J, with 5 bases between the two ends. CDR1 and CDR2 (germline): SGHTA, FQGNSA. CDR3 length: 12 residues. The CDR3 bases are TGTGCCAGCAGCCTTAATAACTATGGCTACACCTTC. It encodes CASSLNNYGYTF.

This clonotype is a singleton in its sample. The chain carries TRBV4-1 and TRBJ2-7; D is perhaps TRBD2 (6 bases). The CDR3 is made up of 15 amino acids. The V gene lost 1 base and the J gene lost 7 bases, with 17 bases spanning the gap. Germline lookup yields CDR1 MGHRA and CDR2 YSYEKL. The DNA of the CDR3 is TGCGCCAGCAGCCAAGGCAGCGGGTCCTACAATGAGCAGTACTTC. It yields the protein CASSQGSGSYNEQYF.

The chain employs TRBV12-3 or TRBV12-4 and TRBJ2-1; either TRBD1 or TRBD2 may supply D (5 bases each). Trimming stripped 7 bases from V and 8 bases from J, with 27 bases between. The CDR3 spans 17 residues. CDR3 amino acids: CASIGRDDSFAIDEQFF. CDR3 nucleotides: TGTGCCAGCATCGGCAGGGACGACTCCTTTGCAATCGATGAGCAGTTCTTC.

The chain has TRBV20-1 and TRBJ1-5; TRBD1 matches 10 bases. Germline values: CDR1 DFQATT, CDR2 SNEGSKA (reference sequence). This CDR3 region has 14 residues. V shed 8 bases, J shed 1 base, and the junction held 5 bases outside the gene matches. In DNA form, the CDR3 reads TGCAGTACACGACAGGGGGCGAGCAATCAGCCCCAGCATTTT. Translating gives CSTRQGASNQPQHF.

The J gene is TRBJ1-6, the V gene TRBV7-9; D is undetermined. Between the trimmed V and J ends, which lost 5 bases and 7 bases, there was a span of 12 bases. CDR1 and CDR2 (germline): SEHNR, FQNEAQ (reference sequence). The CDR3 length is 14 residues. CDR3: CASSEDGPNSPLHF. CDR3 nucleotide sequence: TGTGCCAGCAGCGAAGACGGACCGAATTCACCCCTCCACTTT.

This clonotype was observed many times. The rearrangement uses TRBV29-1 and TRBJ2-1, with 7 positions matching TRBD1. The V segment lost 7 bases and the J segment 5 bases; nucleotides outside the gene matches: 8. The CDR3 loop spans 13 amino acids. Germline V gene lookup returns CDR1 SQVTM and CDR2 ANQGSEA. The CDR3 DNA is TGCAGCGCCGGACAGGTCGTAAACAATGAGCAGTTCTTC. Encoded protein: CSAGQVVNNEQFF.

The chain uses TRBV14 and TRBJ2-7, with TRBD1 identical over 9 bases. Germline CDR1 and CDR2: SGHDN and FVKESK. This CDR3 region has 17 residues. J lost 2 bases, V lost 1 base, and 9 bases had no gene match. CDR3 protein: CASSQASGQGDPYEQYF. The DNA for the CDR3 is TGTGCCAGCAGCCAAGCCTCGGGACAGGGAGACCCCTACGAGCAGTACTTC.

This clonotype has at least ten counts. The DNA of the CDR3 is TGCAGTGCTAGACCTGCCGGGACTAGTAGATTTAATGAGCAGTTCTTC. This gives the protein CSARPAGTSRFNEQFF. The chain links TRBV20-1 to TRBJ2-1, with 8 bases matching TRBD2. V was clipped by 2 bases and J by 7 bases; unmatched bases: 13. The CDR3 is 16 residues long. The germline V gene encodes CDR1 DFQATT and CDR2 SNEGSKA (reference sequence).

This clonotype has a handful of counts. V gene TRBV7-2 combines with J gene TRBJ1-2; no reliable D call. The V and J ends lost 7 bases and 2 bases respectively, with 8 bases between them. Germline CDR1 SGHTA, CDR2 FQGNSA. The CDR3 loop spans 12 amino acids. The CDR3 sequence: CASTASNYGYTF. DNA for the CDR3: TGTGCCAGCACTGCCTCGAACTATGGCTACACCTTC.

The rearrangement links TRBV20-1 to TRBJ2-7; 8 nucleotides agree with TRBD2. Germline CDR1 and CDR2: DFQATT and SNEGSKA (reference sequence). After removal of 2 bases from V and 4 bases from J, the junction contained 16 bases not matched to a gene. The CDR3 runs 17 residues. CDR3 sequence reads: CSARYRDFSGIVYEQYF. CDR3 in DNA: TGCAGTGCTAGATACCGAGATTTTAGCGGGATTGTATACGAGCAGTACTTC.

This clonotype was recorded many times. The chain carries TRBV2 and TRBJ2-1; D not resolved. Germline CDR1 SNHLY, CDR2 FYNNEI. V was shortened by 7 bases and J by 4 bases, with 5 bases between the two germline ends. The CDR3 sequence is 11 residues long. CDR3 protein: CASKIYNEQFF. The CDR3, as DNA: TGTGCCAGCAAAATTTACAATGAGCAGTTCTTC.

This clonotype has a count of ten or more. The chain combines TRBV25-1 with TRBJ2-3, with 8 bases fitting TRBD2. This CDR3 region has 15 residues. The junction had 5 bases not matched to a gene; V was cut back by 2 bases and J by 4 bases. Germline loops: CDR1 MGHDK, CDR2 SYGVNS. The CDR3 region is CASSETGGISDTQYF. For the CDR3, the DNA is TGTGCCAGCAGTGAAACGGGGGGGATCTCAGATACGCAGTATTTT.

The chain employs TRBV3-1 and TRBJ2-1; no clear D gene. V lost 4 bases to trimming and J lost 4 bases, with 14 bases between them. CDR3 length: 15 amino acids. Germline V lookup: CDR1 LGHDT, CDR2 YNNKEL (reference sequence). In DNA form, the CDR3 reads TGTGCCAGCAGCCCCCCGTTATCTGGGTACAATGAGCAGTTCTTC. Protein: CASSPPLSGYNEQFF.

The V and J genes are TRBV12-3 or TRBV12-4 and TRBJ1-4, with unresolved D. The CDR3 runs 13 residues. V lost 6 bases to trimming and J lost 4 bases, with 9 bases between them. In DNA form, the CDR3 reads TGTGCCAGCAGAAGAGGGTTTAATGAAAAACTGTTTTTT. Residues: CASRRGFNEKLFF.

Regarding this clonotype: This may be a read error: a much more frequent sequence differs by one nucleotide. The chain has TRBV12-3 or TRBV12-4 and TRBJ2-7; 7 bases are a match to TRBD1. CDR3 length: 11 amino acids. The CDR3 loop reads CVTRQGHEQYF. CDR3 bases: TGTGTCACACGACAGGGCCACGAGCAGTACTTC.

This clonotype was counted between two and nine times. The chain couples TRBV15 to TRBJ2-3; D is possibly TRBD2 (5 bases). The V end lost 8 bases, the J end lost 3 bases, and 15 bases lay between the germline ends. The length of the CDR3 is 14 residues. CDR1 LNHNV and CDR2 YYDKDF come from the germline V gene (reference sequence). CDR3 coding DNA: TGTGCCACCCAGAGGGCATTCTCAACAGATACGCAGTATTTT. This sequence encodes CATQRAFSTDTQYF.

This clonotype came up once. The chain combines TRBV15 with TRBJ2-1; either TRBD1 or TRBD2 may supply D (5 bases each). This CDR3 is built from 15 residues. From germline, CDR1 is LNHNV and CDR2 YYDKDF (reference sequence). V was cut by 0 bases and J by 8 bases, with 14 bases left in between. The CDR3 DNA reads TGTGCCACCAGCAGAGATCGAGGGGTTGTGGATGAGCAGTTCTTC. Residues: CATSRDRGVVDEQFF.

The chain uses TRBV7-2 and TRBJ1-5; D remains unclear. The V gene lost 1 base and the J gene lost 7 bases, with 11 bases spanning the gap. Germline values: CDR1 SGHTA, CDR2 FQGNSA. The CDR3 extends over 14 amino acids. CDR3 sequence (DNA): TGTGCCAGCAGCTTAGTCATCGGCGGCCAGCCCCAGCATTTT. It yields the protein CASSLVIGGQPQHF.

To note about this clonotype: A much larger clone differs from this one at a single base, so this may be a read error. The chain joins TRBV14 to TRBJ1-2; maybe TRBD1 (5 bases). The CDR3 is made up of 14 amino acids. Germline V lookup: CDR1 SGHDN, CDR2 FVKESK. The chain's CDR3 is CTSSPLNGGWGYTF. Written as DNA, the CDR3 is TGTACCAGCAGCCCCCTGAACGGGGGATGGGGCTACACCTTC.